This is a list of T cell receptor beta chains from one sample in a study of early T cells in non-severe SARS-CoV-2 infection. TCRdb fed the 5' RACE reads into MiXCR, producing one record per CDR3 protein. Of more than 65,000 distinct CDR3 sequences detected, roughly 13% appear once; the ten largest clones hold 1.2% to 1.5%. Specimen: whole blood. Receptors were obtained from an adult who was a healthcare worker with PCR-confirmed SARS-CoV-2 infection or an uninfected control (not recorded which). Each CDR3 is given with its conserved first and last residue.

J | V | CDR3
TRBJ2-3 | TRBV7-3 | CASSASAGQAYTDTQYF
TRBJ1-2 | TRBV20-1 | CSARGMDSPNYGYTF
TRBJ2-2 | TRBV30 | CAWHRRQGVRPNTGELFF
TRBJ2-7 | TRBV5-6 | CASSFGGVSPEQYF
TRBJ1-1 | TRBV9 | CASSSVAQGATGREVSEAFF
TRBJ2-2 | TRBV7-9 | CASSFTSLGGTGELFF
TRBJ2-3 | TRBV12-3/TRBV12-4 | CASSSRGGSTDTQYF
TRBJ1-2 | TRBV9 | CASSVGGALLGGYTF
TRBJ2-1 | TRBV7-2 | CASSVGLAPDEQFF
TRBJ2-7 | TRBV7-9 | CASSLTIQGPGVYEQYF
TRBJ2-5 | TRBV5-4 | CASSLGLAGQETQYF
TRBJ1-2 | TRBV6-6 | CASMRNPWELYGYTF
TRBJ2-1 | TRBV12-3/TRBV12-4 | CASNHRSGAANEQFF
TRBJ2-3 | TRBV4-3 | CARGQVDGGPDTQYF
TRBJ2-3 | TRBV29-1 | CSVEVVTGTQYF
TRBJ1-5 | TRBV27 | CASRQGANSNQPQHF
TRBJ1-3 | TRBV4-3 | CASSFDRAGNTIYF